This T cell receptor beta chain comes out of a study of neoadjuvant anti-PD-1 for oral cavity cancer. As for the study in general: Non-progressing patients received a fourth nivolumab dose near day 43, then surgery on days 50-56.

Clones were read by immunoSEQ multiplex PCR, and TCRdb kept only the in-frame ones, dropping some. The data hold about 16,000 clones, with 65% observed a single time. Patients were newly diagnosed with stage II-IVA oral cavity squamous cell carcinoma without prior systemic or radiation treatment. Looked up from germline, CDR1 is MNHEY and CDR2 is SMNVEV (reference sequence). The CDR3 loop spans 16 amino acids. The V end lost 6 bases, the J end lost 6 bases, and 22 bases lay between the germline ends. Sequencing used PBMCs, obtained before nivolumab (anti-PD-1) treatment. The chain links TRBV27 to TRBJ2-3; possible D gene TRBD1, 6 bases. This sequence originates from a person aged 35-79 years with oral cavity squamous cell carcinoma. Here the CDR3 DNA reads TGTGCCAGCAGCGCCGCCGGGACACTTCTCGCCGATACGCAGTATTTT. Its translation: CASSAAGTLLADTQYF.